These 27 T cell receptor beta chains originate from one sample sequenced in a study of early stage breast cancer tumors. Here immunoSEQ multiplex PCR was the method, and the copy in TCRdb shows in-frame clones only, minus some. This sample has about 51,000 clones, with around 80% found just once. The sample taken for sequencing was blood. The receptors were gathered from a person aged 35 to 50 with breast cancer.

The CDR3 bases are TGTGCCAGCCCGCCGCCAGGGGGCACCGGGGAGCTGTTTTTT. As protein: CASPPPGGTGELFF. The chain has TRBV6-1 and TRBJ2-2; 7 positions agree with TRBD1. Germline lookup yields CDR1 MNHNS and CDR2 SASEGT. Losses at the gene ends were 8 bases for V and 4 bases for J; bases not matched to a gene: 7. The CDR3 covers 14 residues.

The chain carries TRBV7-2 and TRBJ2-7, with TRBD2 matching over 13 bases. This CDR3 comprises 16 residues. V gave up 5 bases and J gave up 1 base; unmatched junction bases: 5. Germline V gene lookup returns CDR1 SGHTA and CDR2 FQGNSA. The CDR3 nucleotides are TGTGCCAGCAGCCCACGGGGACTAGCGGGATCCTACGAGCAGTACTTC. It specifies CASSPRGLAGSYEQYF.

The gene calls are TRBV7-8 and TRBJ2-7; D unresolved. CDR1 is SGHVS and CDR2 is FQNEAQ in the germline V gene. The CDR3 covers 11 residues. V was cut by 4 bases and J by 4 bases, with 5 bases left in between. The CDR3 bases are TGTGCCAGCAGCTCGTTTTACGAGCAGTACTTC. This translates into CASSSFYEQYF.

The V gene is TRBV6-5, the J gene TRBJ2-7, with 8 positions matching TRBD1. This CDR3 is 14 amino acids long. The germline gives CDR1 MNHEY, CDR2 SVGAGI. V gave up 6 bases and J gave up 12 bases; unmatched junction bases: 16. The CDR3 region is CASSLGPGQGLAYF. In DNA, the CDR3 is TGTGCCAGCAGCTTGGGGCCCGGACAGGGTCTTGCGTACTTC.

The chain couples TRBV15 to TRBJ2-1; 9 positions agree with TRBD1. Trimming at V came to 5 bases and at J to 6 bases, leaving 8 bases not matched to a gene. CDR1 and CDR2 (germline): LNHNV, YYDKDF (reference sequence). This CDR3 has 15 amino acids. CDR3 region: CATSGRDRASNEQFF. The CDR3 DNA reads as TGTGCCACCAGCGGCCGGGACAGGGCCTCCAATGAGCAGTTCTTC.

This clone was detected only a few times. The chain has TRBV4-2 and TRBJ2-3, with 14 bases identical to TRBD2. Trimming took 6 bases from V and 2 from J; bases not matched to a gene: 10. The germline CDR1 and CDR2 sequences are LGHNA and YNFKEQ. This CDR3 region has 18 residues. CDR3 in DNA: TGTGCCAGCAGACCGGGACTAGCGGGAGACTACTACACAGATACGCAGTATTTT. Translating it yields CASRPGLAGDYYTDTQYF.

The rearrangement joins TRBV5-5 to TRBJ2-7; the match to TRBD2 covers 8 bases. The J segment lost 4 bases and the V segment lost 0 bases, leaving 3 bases of the junction unmatched. The CDR3 covers 14 residues. The V gene's germline CDR1 is SGHKS and CDR2 YYEKEE (reference sequence). The CDR3 region is CASSLVGGRYEQYF. The CDR3 region has the DNA TGTGCCAGCAGCTTGGTCGGCGGGAGGTACGAGCAGTACTTC.

The V and J genes are TRBV9 and TRBJ2-3; TRBD2 agrees at 11 bases. The CDR3 runs 15 residues. Unmatched junction bases numbered 2, after V lost 0 bases and J lost 5 bases. The germline V gene encodes CDR1 SGDLS and CDR2 YYNGEE. CDR3 amino acids: CASSVGGLAGDTQYF. CDR3 DNA: TGTGCCAGCAGCGTAGGTGGACTAGCGGGAGATACGCAGTATTTT.

The genes are TRBV9 and TRBJ1-2, with a tentative D call TRBD1 (5 bases). The CDR3 length is 15 residues. Germline V gene sequence: CDR1 SGDLS, CDR2 YYNGEE. Deletions cut 0 bases from V and 2 bases from J, with 11 bases between. As DNA, the CDR3 is TGTGCCAGCAGCGTAGGTACAGGACTAAACTATGGCTACACCTTC. It encodes CASSVGTGLNYGYTF.

This clone was picked up one time. This chain joins TRBV7-2 and TRBJ2-7, with D tentatively TRBD2 (6 bases). Germline V CDR1 and CDR2: SGHTA, FQGNSA. The CDR3 is 12 residues long. The CDR3 reads CATEGADYEQYF. CDR3 sequence (DNA): TGTGCTACGGAGGGAGCGGACTACGAGCAGTACTTC.

The sample holds one count of this clone. The CDR3 is CASSRDETSTDTQYF. Written as DNA, the CDR3 is TGTGCCAGTAGTAGGGACGAGACTAGCACAGATACGCAGTATTTT. V and J are TRBV19 and TRBJ2-3, with D possibly being TRBD1 or TRBD2 (5 bases each). The CDR3 spans 15 residues. The V gene lost 4 bases and the J gene lost 0 bases, with 11 bases spanning the gap. Germline values: CDR1 LNHDA, CDR2 SQIVND (reference sequence).

The chain couples TRBV6-6 to TRBJ1-4, with D tentatively TRBD1 (6 bases). Per germline, CDR1 MNHNY and CDR2 SVGAGI (reference sequence). V was pared by 7 bases and J by 16 bases, with 22 bases between. The CDR3 is made up of 13 amino acids. The CDR3 DNA is TGTGCCAGCACACACGAGCCACAGGGTCATCAGTTTTTT. It specifies CASTHEPQGHQFF.

The V and J genes are TRBV2 and TRBJ2-1; D is unresolved. Germline V gives CDR1 SNHLY, CDR2 FYNNEI. Deletions cut 4 bases from V and 7 bases from J, with 5 bases between. The CDR3 loop spans 11 amino acids. CDR3 DNA: TGTGCCAGCAGTGTAGGGAATGAGCAGTTCTTC. This sequence encodes CASSVGNEQFF.

The V call is TRBV27, the J call TRBJ2-2; 10 bases are shared with TRBD2. Per the germline V gene, CDR1 is MNHEY and CDR2 is SMNVEV (reference sequence). V was pared by 6 bases and J by 5 bases, with 3 bases of the junction left unmatched. This CDR3 has 14 amino acids. The CDR3 DNA sequence: TGTGCCAGCAGCCGAGCGGGAGGGACCGGGGAGCTGTTTTTT. Translating gives CASSRAGGTGELFF.

V usage is TRBV19 and J usage is TRBJ1-5, with TRBD1 matching 7 bases. This CDR3 has 15 amino acids. In germline, CDR1 is LNHDA, CDR2 SQIVND (reference sequence). The V and J ends lost 5 bases and 5 bases, in that order; junction bases with no gene match: 9. Here the CDR3 reads CASSALGQIDQPQHF. For the CDR3, the DNA is TGTGCCAGTAGTGCTCTGGGACAGATCGATCAGCCCCAGCATTTT.

V gene TRBV19 combines with J gene TRBJ2-2, with 7 bases fitting TRBD1. The trim removed 6 bases at V and 1 base at J, leaving 5 bases unmatched. Germline lookup yields CDR1 LNHDA and CDR2 SQIVND (reference sequence). The CDR3 runs to 15 residues. As DNA, the CDR3 is TGTGCCAGTAGGTCGGACAGGAAGAACACCGGGGAGCTGTTTTTT. It encodes CASRSDRKNTGELFF.

This chain uses TRBV6-1 with TRBJ2-1, with 10 bases that match TRBD1. The V segment lost 6 bases and the J segment 4 bases; nucleotides outside the gene matches: 6. The CDR3 runs to 15 residues. Germline CDR1 MNHNS, CDR2 SASEGT. Here the CDR3 reads CASRLGQGGYNEQFF. CDR3 DNA: TGTGCCAGCAGACTTGGACAGGGGGGATACAATGAGCAGTTCTTC.

This chain joins TRBV25-1 and TRBJ1-5, with D possibly being TRBD1 (5 bases). V was clipped by 2 bases and J by 8 bases, with 10 bases between them. The CDR3 totals 13 residues. Germline values: CDR1 MGHDK, CDR2 SYGVNS. CDR3 nucleotide sequence: TGTGCCAGCAGTGAAACAGGACGGGAGCCCCAGCATTTT. It is translated as CASSETGREPQHF.

The chain has TRBV7-2 and TRBJ2-1, with 8 bases fitting TRBD1. Germline V gene sequence: CDR1 SGHTA, CDR2 FQGNSA. The CDR3 is 12 residues long. The V gene end was trimmed by 1 base and the J gene end by 15 bases; junction bases not matched to a gene: 5. The CDR3 bases are TGTGCCAGCAGCTTAGGACGCGGGACAGGGTTCTTC. Protein: CASSLGRGTGFF.

This clone was counted a few times. This sequence joins TRBV4-1 and TRBJ2-7, with D possibly matching TRBD2 (5 bases). Looked up from germline, CDR1 is MGHRA and CDR2 is YSYEKL. V dropped 2 bases and J dropped 1 base, with 9 bases sitting between them. The CDR3 is 14 amino acids. This CDR3 is CASSQPLVSYEQYF. Written as DNA, the CDR3 is TGCGCCAGCAGCCAACCACTAGTGTCCTACGAGCAGTACTTC.

The chain has TRBV5-6 and TRBJ2-6; D remains ambiguous. CDR3 length equals 17 residues. Germline-derived CDR1 and CDR2 are SGHDT and YYEEEE. The V and J ends lost 4 bases and 2 bases respectively, with 16 bases between them. The CDR3 bases are TGTGCCAGCAGCAGCTACCCAGGTCGGCCTGGGGCCAACGTCCTGACTTTC. Its protein product is CASSSYPGRPGANVLTF.

This clone was counted a few times. The chain combines TRBV5-1 with TRBJ1-1; D unresolved. The CDR3 length is 13 residues. Looked up from germline, CDR1 is SGHRS and CDR2 is YFSETQ. V lost 4 bases and J 3 bases, leaving 10 bases between the germline ends. CDR3 region: CASSPPLDTEAFF. CDR3 sequence (DNA): TGCGCCAGCAGCCCTCCTCTAGACACTGAAGCTTTCTTT.

The chain carries TRBV7-9 and TRBJ1-5, with D perhaps TRBD1 (5 bases). This CDR3 region has 17 residues. CDR1 SEHNR and CDR2 FQNEAQ come from the germline V gene (reference sequence). V was clipped by 0 bases and J by 2 bases, with 14 bases between them. The CDR3 loop is CASSLAMGRAGNQPQHF. Here the CDR3 DNA reads TGTGCCAGCAGCTTAGCGATGGGCAGGGCGGGCAATCAGCCCCAGCATTTT.

The chain links TRBV7-9 to TRBJ2-7; 9 bases are a match to TRBD1. In germline, CDR1 is SEHNR, CDR2 FQNEAQ (reference sequence). CDR3 length equals 15 residues. The ends lost 2 bases at V and 2 bases at J; junction bases unmatched: 4. DNA of the CDR3: TGTGCCAGCAGCTTAAGGGGACAGGGCCCCTACGAGCAGTACTTC. This sequence encodes CASSLRGQGPYEQYF.

The J gene is TRBJ2-7, the V gene TRBV7-9; 8 bases line up with TRBD2. The CDR3 contains 15 residues. Germline CDR1 reads SEHNR; CDR2 reads FQNEAQ (reference sequence). V dropped 3 bases and J dropped 4; count of bases not matched to a gene: 8. The CDR3 nucleotides are TGTGCCAGCAGCTTTGAAGCGGGAGCAAGATACGAGCAGTACTTC. Its translation: CASSFEAGARYEQYF.

The chain has TRBV10-3 and TRBJ2-5; tentative D call: TRBD2 (7 bases). The CDR3 has 14 amino acids. In germline, CDR1 is ENHRY, CDR2 SYGVKD. The V gene lost 6 bases and the J gene lost 2 bases, with 13 bases spanning the gap. The CDR3 here is CAISAGEGQETQYF. The CDR3 DNA is TGTGCCATCAGCGCAGGGGAGGGACAAGAGACCCAGTACTTC.

The chain links TRBV6-1 to TRBJ2-1; no clear D gene. The V gene lost 5 bases and the J gene lost 10 bases, with 9 bases spanning the gap. CDR3 length: 11 amino acids. CDR1 MNHNS and CDR2 SASEGT come from the germline V gene. CDR3 nucleotide sequence: TGTGCCAGCAGTAGGGTTGGAGAGCAGTTCTTC. This codes for CASSRVGEQFF.